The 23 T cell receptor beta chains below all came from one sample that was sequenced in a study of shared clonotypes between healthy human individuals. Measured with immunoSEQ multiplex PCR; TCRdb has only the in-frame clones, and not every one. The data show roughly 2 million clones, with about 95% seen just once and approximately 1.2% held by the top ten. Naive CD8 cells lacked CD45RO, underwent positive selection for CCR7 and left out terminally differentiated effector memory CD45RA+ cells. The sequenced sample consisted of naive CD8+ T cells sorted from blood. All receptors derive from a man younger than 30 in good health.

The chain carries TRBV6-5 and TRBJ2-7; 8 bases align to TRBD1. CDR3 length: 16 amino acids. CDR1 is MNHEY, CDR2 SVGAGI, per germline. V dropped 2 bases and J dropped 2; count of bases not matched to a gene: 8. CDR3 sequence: CASSYGQGIDPYEQYF. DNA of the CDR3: TGTGCCAGCAGTTACGGACAGGGCATCGACCCCTACGAGCAGTACTTC.

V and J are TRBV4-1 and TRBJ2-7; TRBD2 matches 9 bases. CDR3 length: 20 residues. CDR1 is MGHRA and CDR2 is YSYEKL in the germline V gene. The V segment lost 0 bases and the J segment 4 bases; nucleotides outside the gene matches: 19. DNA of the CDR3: TGCGCCAGCAGCCAAGAAATAGGGAGACAGGCTAGCGGGAACGAATACGAGCAGTACTTC. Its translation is CASSQEIGRQASGNEYEQYF.

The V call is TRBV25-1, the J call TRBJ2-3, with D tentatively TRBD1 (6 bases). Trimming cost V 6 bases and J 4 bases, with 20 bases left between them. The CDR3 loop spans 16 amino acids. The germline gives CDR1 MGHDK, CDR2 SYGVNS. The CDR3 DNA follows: TGTGCCAGCAGAGAGACAGGACTTCGGAGCCCAGATACGCAGTATTTT. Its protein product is CASRETGLRSPDTQYF.

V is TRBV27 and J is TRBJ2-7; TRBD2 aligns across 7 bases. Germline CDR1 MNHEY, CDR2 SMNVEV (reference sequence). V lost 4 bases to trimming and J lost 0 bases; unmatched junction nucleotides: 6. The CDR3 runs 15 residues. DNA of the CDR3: TGTGCCAGCAGTTCCCAAACTAGCGACTCCTACGAGCAGTACTTC. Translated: CASSSQTSDSYEQYF.

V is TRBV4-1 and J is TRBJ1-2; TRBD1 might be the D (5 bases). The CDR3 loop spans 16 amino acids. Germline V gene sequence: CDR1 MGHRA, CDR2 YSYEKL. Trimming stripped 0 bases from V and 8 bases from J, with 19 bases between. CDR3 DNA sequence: TGCGCCAGCAGCCAAGAAGGGGAAGGGGCCATCCGAGGCTACACCTTC. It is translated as CASSQEGEGAIRGYTF.

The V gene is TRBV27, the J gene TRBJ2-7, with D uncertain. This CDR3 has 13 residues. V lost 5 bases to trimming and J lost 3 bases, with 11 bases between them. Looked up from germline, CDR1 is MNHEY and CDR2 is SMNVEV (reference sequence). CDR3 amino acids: CASSPPPYYEQYF. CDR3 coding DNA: TGTGCCAGCAGTCCACCCCCCTACTACGAGCAGTACTTC.

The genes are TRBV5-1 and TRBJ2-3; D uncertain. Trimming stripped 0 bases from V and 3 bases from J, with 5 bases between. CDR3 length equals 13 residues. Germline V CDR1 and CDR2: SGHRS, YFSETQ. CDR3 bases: TGCGCCAGCAGCTTGGTTTCTACAGATACGCAGTATTTT. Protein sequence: CASSLVSTDTQYF.

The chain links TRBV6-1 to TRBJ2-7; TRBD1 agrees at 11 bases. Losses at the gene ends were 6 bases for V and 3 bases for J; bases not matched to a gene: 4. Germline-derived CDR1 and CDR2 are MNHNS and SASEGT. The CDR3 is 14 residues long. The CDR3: CASRGQGGDYEQYF. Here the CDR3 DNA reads TGTGCCAGCAGGGGACAGGGGGGGGACTACGAGCAGTACTTC.

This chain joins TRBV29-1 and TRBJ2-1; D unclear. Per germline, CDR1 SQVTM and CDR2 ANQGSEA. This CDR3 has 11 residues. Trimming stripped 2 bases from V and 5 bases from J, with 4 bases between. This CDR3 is CSVERHNEQFF. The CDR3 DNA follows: TGCAGCGTTGAACGTCACAATGAGCAGTTCTTC.

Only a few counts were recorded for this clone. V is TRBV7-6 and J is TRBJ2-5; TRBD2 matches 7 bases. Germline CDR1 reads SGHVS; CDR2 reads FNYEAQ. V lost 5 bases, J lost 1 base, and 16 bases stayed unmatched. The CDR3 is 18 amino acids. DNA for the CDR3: TGTGCCAGCAGCCCCCGGCGCTCGGGAGGATCCCCCCAAGAGACCCAGTACTTC. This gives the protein CASSPRRSGGSPQETQYF.

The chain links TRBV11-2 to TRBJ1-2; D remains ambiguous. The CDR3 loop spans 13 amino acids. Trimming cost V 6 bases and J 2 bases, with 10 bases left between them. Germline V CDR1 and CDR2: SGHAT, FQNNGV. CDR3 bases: TGTGCCAGCAGTAAGGAGATCAACTATGGCTACACCTTC. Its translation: CASSKEINYGYTF.

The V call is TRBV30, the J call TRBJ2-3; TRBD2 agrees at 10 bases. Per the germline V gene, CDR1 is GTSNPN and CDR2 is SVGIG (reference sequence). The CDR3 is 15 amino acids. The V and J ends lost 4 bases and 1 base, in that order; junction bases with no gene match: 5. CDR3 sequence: CAWTLTSGGTDTQYF. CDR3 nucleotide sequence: TGTGCCTGGACCCTTACTAGCGGGGGCACAGATACGCAGTATTTT. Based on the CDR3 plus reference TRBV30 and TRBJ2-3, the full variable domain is SQTIHQWPATLVQPVGSPLSLECTVEGTSNPNLYWYRQAAGRGLQLLFYSVGIGQISSEVPQNLSASRPQDRQFILSSKKLLLSDSGFYLCAWTLTSGGTDTQYFGPGTRLTVL.

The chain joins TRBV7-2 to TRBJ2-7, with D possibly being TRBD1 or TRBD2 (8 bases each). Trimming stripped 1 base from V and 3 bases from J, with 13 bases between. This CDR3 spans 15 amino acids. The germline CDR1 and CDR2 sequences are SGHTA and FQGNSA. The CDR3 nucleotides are TGTGCCAGCAGCTTAGAGCGGGGGACAGGCTACGAGCAGTACTTC. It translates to CASSLERGTGYEQYF.

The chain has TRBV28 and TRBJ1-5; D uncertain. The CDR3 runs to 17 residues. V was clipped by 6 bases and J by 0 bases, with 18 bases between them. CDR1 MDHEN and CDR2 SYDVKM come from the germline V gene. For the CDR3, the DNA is TGTGCCAGCAGCCCTGACGGGAGAACATATAGCAATCAGCCCCAGCATTTT. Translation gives CASSPDGRTYSNQPQHF.

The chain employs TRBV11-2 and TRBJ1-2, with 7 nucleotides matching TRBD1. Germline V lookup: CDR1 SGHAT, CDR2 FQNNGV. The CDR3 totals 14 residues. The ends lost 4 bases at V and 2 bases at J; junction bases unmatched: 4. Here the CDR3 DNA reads TGTGCCAGCAGCTCGACAGGGAAGAACTATGGCTACACCTTC. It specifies CASSSTGKNYGYTF.

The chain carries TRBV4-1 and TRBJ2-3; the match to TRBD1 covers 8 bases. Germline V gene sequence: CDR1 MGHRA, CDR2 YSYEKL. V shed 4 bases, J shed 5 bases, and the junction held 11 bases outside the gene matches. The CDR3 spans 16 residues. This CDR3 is CASSLTAQGEVDTQYF. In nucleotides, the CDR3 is TGCGCCAGCAGCCTTACCGCACAGGGGGAAGTAGATACGCAGTATTTT.

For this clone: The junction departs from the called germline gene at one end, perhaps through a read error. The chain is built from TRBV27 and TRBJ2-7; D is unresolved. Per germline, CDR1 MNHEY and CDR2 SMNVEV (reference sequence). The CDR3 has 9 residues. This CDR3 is CASLFFGHF. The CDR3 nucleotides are TGTGCCAGTCTTTTTTTCGGCCACTTC.

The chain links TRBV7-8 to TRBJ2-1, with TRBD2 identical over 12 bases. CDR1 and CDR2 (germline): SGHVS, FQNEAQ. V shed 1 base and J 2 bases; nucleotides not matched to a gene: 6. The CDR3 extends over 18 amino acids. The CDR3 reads CASSLDRLAGGTYNEQFF. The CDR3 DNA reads TGTGCCAGCAGCTTAGATCGGCTAGCGGGAGGGACCTACAATGAGCAGTTCTTC. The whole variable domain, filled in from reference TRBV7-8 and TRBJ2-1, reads GAGVSQSPRYKVAKRGQDVALRCDPISGHVSLFWYQQALGQGPEFLTYFQNEAQLDKSGLPSDRFFAERPEGSVSTLKIQRTQQEDSAVYLCASSLDRLAGGTYNEQFFGPGTRLTVL.

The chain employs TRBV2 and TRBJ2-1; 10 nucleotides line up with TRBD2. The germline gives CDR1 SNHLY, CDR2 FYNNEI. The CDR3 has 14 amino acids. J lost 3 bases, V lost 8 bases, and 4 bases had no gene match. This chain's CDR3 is CASRIAGGYNEQFF. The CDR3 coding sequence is TGTGCCAGCCGTATAGCGGGGGGCTACAATGAGCAGTTCTTC.

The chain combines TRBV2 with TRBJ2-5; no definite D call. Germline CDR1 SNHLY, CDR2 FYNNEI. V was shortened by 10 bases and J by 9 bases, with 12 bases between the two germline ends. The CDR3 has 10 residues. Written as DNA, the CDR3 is TGTGCCACCCTCGGTGAGGCCCAGTACTTC. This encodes CATLGEAQYF.

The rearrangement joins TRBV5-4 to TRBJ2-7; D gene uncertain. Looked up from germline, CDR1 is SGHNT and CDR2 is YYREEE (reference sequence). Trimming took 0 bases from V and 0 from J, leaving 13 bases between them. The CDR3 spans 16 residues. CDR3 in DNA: TGTGCCAGCAGCTTGGGTACAGCATCTGGCTCCTACGAGCAGTACTTC. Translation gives CASSLGTASGSYEQYF.

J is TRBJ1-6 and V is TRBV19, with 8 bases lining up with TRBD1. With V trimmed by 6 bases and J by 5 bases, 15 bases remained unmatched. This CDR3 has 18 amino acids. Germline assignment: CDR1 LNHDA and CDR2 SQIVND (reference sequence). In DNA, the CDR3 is TGTGCCAGTAGGATCGAGGAACCCGGGACAGGCGATAATTCACCCCTCCACTTT. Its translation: CASRIEEPGTGDNSPLHF.

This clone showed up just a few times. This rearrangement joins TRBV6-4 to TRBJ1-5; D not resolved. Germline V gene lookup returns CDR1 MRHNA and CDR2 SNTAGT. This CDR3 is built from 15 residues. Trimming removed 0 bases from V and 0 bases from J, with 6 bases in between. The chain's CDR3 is CASSDSRISNQPQHF. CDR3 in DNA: TGTGCCAGCAGTGACTCGAGGATTAGCAATCAGCCCCAGCATTTT.